The T cell receptor (beta chain) under discussion was sequenced for a study of shared clonotypes between healthy human individuals. Study context: Donor ages ranged 18 to 49 years: a couple of women, a few men. Overall study results and limits: Non-shared clonotypes showed lower generation probabilities than clonotypes common to all four donors. Four donors held about 4.5% of naive CD4 clonotypes in common.

Every immunoSEQ plate was one replicate of a subset's evenly spread DNA. Data came from immunoSEQ multiplex PCR; TCRdb stores just in-frame clones and leaves some out. Of some 2 million clones in the sample, about 95% were seen once. Of note for this clone: What it binds is not known.

The germline V gene has CDR1 SNHLY and CDR2 FYNNEI. The junction had 6 bases not matched to a gene; V was cut back by 3 bases and J by 4 bases. CDR3 size: 14 residues. Terminally differentiated effector memory CD45RA+ cells were left out of the naive CD8 fraction, which was CD45RO-negative and positively selected for CCR7. Sequences were obtained from naive CD8+ T cells sorted from blood. The gene calls are TRBV2 and TRBJ2-7; TRBD2 aligns across 7 bases. This TCR was sampled from a man younger than 35 in good health. The CDR3 nucleotides read TGTGCCAGCAGTGATGAGCGGGATGATTACGAGCAGTACTTC. Protein product: CASSDERDDYEQYF.